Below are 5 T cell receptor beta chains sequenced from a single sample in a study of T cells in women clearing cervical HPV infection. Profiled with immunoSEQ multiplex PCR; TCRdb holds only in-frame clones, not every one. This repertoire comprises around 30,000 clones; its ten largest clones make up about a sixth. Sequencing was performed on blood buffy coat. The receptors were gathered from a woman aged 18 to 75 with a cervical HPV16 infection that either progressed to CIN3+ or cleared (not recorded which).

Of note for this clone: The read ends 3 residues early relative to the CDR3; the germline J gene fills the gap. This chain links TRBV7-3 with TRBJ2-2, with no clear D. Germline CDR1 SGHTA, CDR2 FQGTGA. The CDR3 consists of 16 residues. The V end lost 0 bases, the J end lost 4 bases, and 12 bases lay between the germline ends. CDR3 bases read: TGTGCCAGCAGCTTAACGGCTCAATGGTCCACCGGGGAG. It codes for CASSLTAQWSTGE. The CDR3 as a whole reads CASSLTAQWSTGELFF.

Here the CDR3 reads CASSRVGTEAFF. CDR3 DNA (partial): TGTGCCAGCAGCCGGGTTGGGACTGAA. The gene calls are TRBV7-2 and TRBJ1-1; D is undetermined. The sequenced fragment ends 3 residues before the CDR3 boundary, so the rest is inferred from the germline J gene. This CDR3 spans 12 amino acids. V was shortened by 5 bases and J by 5 bases, with 9 bases between the two germline ends. The germline CDR1 and CDR2 sequences are SGHTA and FQGNSA.

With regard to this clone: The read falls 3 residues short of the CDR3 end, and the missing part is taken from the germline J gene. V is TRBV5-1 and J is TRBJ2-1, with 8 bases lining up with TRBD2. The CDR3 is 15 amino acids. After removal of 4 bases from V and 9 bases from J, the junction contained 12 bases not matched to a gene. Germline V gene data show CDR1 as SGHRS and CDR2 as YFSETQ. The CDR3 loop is CASSAASGRVGEQFF. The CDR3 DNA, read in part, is TGCGCCAGCAGCGCAGCGAGCGGGAGAGTGGGTGAG.

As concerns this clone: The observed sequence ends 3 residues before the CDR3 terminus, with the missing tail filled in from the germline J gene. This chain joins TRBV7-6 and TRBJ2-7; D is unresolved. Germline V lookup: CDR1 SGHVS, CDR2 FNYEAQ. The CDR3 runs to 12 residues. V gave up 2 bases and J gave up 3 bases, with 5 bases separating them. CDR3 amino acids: CASSLNSYEQYF. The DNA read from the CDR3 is TGTGCCAGCAGCTTAAACAGCTACGAG.

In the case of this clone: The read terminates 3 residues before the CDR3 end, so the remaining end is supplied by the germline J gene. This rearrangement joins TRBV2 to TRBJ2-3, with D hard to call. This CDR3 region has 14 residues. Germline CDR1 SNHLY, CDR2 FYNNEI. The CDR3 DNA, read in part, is TGTGCCAGCAGTGAACGGTATAGCAATCAGCCG. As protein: CASSERYSNQP. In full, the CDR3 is CASSERYSNQPQYF.